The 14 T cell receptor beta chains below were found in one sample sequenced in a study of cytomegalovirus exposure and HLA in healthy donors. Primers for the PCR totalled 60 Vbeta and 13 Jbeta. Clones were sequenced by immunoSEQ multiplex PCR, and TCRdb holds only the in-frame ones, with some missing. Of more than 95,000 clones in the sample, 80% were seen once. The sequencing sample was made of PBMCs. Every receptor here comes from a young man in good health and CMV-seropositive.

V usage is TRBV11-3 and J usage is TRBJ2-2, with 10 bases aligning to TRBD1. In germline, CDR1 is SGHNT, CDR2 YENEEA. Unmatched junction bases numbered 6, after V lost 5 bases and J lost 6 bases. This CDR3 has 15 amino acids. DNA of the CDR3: TGTGCCAGCAGCAAGACAGGGGGCCAATCCGGGGAGCTGTTTTTT. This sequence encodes CASSKTGGQSGELFF.

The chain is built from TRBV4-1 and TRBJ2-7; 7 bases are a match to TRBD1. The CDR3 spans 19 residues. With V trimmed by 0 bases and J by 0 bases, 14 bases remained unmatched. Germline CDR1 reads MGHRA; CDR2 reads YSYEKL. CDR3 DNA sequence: TGCGCCAGCAGCCAAGATATGGGCCAGGGGGTAGCGAGCTCCTACGAGCAGTACTTC. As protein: CASSQDMGQGVASSYEQYF.

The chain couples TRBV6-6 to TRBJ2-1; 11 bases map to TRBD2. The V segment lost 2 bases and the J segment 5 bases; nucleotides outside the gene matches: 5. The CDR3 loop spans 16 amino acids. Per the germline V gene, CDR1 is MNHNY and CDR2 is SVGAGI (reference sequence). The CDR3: CASSYARLAGHNEQFF. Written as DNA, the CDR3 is TGTGCCAGCAGTTACGCCCGACTAGCGGGGCACAATGAGCAGTTCTTC.

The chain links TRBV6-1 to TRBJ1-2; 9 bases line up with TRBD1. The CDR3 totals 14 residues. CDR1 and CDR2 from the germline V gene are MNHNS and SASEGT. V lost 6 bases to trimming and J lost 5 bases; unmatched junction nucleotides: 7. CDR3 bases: TGTGCCAGCAGCTCTGCCGGGACAGGGTATGGCTACACCTTC. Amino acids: CASSSAGTGYGYTF.

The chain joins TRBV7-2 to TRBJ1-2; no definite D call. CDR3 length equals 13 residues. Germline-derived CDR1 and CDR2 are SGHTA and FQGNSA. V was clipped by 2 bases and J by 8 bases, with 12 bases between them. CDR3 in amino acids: CASSLPDSRGYTF. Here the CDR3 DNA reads TGTGCCAGCAGCTTACCGGACTCTAGGGGCTACACCTTC.

The CDR3 nucleotides read TGTGCCAGCAGCTTGGGGCTAGAGCCCCCCTACGAGCAGTACTTC. It is translated as CASSLGLEPPYEQYF. This chain joins TRBV5-6 and TRBJ2-7; D ambiguous. This CDR3 is 15 amino acids long. Trimming took off 0 bases at V and 2 bases at J, with 12 bases between the two ends. Germline CDR1 and CDR2: SGHDT and YYEEEE.

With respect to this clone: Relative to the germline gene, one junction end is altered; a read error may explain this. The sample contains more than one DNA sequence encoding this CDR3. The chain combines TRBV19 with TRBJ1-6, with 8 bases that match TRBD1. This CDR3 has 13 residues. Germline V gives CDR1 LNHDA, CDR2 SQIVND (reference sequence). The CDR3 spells CASRGQVNSPLHF. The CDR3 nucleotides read TGTGCCAGTAGGGGACAGGTTAATTCCCCCCTCCACTTT. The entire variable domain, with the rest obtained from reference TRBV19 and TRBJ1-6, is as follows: DGGITQSPKYLFRKEGQNVTLSCEQNLNHDAMYWYRQDPGQGLRLIYYSQIVNDFQKGDIAEGYSVSREKKESFPLTVTSAQKNPTAFYLCASRGQVNSPLHFGNGTRLTVT.

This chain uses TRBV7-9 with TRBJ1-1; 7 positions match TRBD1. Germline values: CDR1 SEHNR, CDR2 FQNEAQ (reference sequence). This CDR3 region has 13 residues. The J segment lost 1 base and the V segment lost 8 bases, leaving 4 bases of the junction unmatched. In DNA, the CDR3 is TGTGCCAGCCGGGACAGACAGAACACTGAAGCTTTCTTT. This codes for CASRDRQNTEAFF.

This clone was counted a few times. The CDR3 protein is CASSRGTGASYEQYF. CDR3 DNA sequence: TGTGCCAGCAGCCGAGGGACAGGGGCCTCCTACGAGCAGTACTTC. The chain uses TRBV5-6 and TRBJ2-7, with 10 bases identical to TRBD1. The CDR3 consists of 15 residues. V shed 4 bases and J 0 bases; nucleotides not matched to a gene: 4. Germline V lookup: CDR1 SGHDT, CDR2 YYEEEE.

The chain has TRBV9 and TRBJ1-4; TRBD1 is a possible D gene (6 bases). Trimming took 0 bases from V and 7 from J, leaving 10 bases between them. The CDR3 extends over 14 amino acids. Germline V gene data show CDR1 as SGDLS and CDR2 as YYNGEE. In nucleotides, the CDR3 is TGTGCCAGCAGCGTAGGAGGACAGAGTGAAAAACTGTTTTTT. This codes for CASSVGGQSEKLFF.

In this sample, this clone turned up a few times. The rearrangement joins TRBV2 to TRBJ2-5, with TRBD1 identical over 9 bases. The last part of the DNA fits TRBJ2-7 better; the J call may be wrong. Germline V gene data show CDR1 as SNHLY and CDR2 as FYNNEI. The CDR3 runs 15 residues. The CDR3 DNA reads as TGTGCCAGCAGTGAAGTACAGGGGGCGGCCTACGAGCAGTACTTC. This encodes CASSEVQGAAYEQYF.

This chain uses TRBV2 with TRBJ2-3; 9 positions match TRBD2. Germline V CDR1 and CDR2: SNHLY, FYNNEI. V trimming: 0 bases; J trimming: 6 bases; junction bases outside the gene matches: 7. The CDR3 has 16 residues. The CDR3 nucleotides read TGTGCCAGCAGTGAAGCGGCAGCGGGGGGACTGGATACGCAGTATTTT. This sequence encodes CASSEAAAGGLDTQYF.

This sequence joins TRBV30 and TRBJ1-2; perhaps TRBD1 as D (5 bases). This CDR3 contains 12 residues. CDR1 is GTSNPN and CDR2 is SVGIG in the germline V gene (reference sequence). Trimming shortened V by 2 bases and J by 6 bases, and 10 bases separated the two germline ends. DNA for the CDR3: TGTGCCTGGAGTCGGCGGGACGATGGCTACACCTTC. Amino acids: CAWSRRDDGYTF.

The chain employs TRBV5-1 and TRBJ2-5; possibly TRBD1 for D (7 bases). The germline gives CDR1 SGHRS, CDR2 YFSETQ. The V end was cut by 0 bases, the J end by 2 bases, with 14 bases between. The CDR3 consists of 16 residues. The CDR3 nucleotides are TGCGCCAGCAGCTTGGTTGGTCAGGGGGGACAAGAGACCCAGTACTTC. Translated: CASSLVGQGGQETQYF.